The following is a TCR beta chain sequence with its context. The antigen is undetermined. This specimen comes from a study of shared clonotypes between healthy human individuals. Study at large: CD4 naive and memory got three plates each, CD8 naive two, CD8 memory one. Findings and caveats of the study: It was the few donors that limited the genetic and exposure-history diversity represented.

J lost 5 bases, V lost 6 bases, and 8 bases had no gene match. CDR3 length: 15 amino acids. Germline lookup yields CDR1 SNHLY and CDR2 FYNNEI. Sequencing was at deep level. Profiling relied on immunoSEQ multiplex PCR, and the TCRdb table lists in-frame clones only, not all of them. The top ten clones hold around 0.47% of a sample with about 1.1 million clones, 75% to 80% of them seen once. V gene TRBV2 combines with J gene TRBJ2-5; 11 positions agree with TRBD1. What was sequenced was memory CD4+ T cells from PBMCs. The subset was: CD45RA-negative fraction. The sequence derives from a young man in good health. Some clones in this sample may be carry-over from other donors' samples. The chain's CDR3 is CASSGQGAIGETQYF. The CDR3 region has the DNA TGTGCCAGCAGCGGACAGGGGGCGATAGGGGAGACCCAGTACTTC.